The source of this T cell receptor (beta chain) is a study of cytomegalovirus exposure and HLA in healthy donors. As concerns this clone: What it binds is unknown.

This CDR3 spans 18 amino acids. Germline V gene sequence: CDR1 SGDLS, CDR2 YYNGEE. V lost 0 bases to trimming and J lost 3 bases; unmatched junction nucleotides: 10. General study results and limits: Specificity of a few CMV-associated chains for CMV antigens was verified in vitro.

Primers for the PCR totalled 60 Vbeta and 13 Jbeta. TCRdb keeps only in-frame clones here, not all; method: immunoSEQ multiplex PCR. The sample lists approximately 150,000 clones, approximately 80% seen once, with about 9.5% in the top ten. The sequenced sample consisted of PBMCs. This chain links TRBV9 with TRBJ1-4, with 8 bases aligning to TRBD1. The receptor's source is a man between 18 and 35 years old in good health and CMV-seropositive. The CDR3 sequence: CASSVGGNTGQANEKLFF. The CDR3 DNA is TGTGCCAGCAGCGTAGGCGGAAACACGGGACAGGCTAATGAAAAACTGTTTTTT.